These 26 T cell receptor beta chains came from one sample sequenced in a study of T-cell memory formation after mild COVID-19 (dated by TCRdb to the early 2020s). The library was built by means of 5' RACE. Sequencing was performed on an Illumina NovaSeq 6000. In-frame beta chains were kept once TCRdb had trimmed the public reads at Q25 with fastp and called clones with MiXCR. Duplicate CDR3 protein sequences are folded into a single record with the most common DNA and genes. The sample table lists about 200,000 distinct CDR3 sequences, around 9.1% of them with a count of one. Around 3.3% of the sample rests with the top ten. The specimen was PBMCs or a T cell subset sorted from them (not recorded which). All receptors derive from a man aged 18 to 35 who had mild COVID-19 (a few samples of this study predate the infection). The sample titles of this study are shuffled in the database, so cell type and time point are left out; the donor was told from shared clones.

The V gene is TRBV6-5, the J gene TRBJ2-7, with TRBD1 matching 7 bases. With 5 bases clipped from V and 6 bases from J, the junction kept 10 bases outside the gene matches. Germline V gene lookup returns CDR1 MNHEY and CDR2 SVGAGI. This CDR3 has 14 residues. In DNA form, the CDR3 reads TGTGCCAGCAGTCGCGCGACAGGGCATAGCGAGCAGTACGTC. As protein: CASSRATGHSEQYV.

This clonotype was observed a few times. The genes are TRBV12-3 or TRBV12-4 and TRBJ2-2; 9 nucleotides agree with TRBD1. V gave up 11 bases and J gave up 1 base; unmatched junction bases: 11. The CDR3 runs 16 residues. CDR3 amino acids: CAGIQTGQGNTGELFF. DNA for the CDR3: TGTGCCGGGATACAAACGGGACAGGGGAACACCGGGGAGCTGTTTTTT.

This clonotype turned up a few times. The J gene is TRBJ2-3, the V gene TRBV5-1; TRBD2 matches at 8 bases. CDR3 length equals 16 residues. The V gene's germline CDR1 is SGHRS and CDR2 YFSETQ. Unmatched junction bases numbered 15, after V lost 4 bases and J lost 8 bases. CDR3 nucleotides: TGCGCCAGCAGCCCAGGACTAGGACTAGCCGCTCTTACGCAGTATTTT. It encodes CASSPGLGLAALTQYF.

This clonotype appeared a few times. This chain links TRBV6-2 or TRBV6-3 with TRBJ2-7; TRBD1 agrees at 11 bases. The CDR3 runs 15 residues. V lost 4 bases and J lost 2; bases outside the gene matches: 4. CDR1 and CDR2 from the germline V gene are MNHEY and SVGEGT. The CDR3 DNA reads as TGTGCCAGCAGTTCCAGGACAGGGGGCCCCTACGAGCAGTACTTC. Translation gives CASSSRTGGPYEQYF.

This clonotype was detected many times. The chain carries TRBV5-1 and TRBJ1-1; D not resolved. V gave up 0 bases and J gave up 4 bases, with 7 bases separating them. Germline V gene sequence: CDR1 SGHRS, CDR2 YFSETQ. This CDR3 contains 13 residues. The CDR3, as DNA: TGCGCCAGCAGCTTGGAAGACCCCACTGAAGCTTTCTTT. Protein: CASSLEDPTEAFF.

The chain combines TRBV10-3 with TRBJ2-5, with a weak D call TRBD2 (6 bases). V was clipped by 7 bases and J by 8 bases, with 20 bases between them. Germline CDR1 is ENHRY and CDR2 is SYGVKD. The CDR3 extends over 14 amino acids. CDR3 residues: CAIKEAGPRATQYF. CDR3 nucleotides: TGTGCCATCAAGGAGGCGGGGCCGCGAGCTACCCAGTACTTC.

There are a few counts of this clonotype. The chain has TRBV9 and TRBJ2-1; D unresolved. The CDR3 runs to 13 residues. V shed 0 bases and J shed 12 bases, with 13 bases lying between them. The germline V gene encodes CDR1 SGDLS and CDR2 YYNGEE. CDR3 sequence: CASSVDGPTGQFF. In nucleotides, the CDR3 is TGTGCCAGCAGCGTAGACGGGCCCACCGGGCAGTTCTTC.

The rearrangement uses TRBV10-3 and TRBJ1-4; D might be TRBD1 (6 bases). V was cut by 2 bases and J by 8 bases, with 6 bases left in between. Germline CDR1 and CDR2: ENHRY and SYGVKD. The CDR3 runs to 12 residues. The CDR3 is CAISEQGEKLFF. In DNA, the CDR3 is TGTGCCATCAGTGAGCAGGGGGAAAAACTGTTTTTT.

This clonotype has a handful of counts. The rearrangement joins TRBV4-3 to TRBJ1-2, with D perhaps TRBD1 (6 bases). CDR1 is LGHNA and CDR2 is YSLEER in the germline V gene. V lost 0 bases to trimming and J lost 7 bases, with 15 bases between them. The CDR3 spans 15 residues. CDR3 sequence: CASSQDWGRGFGYTF. CDR3 bases: TGCGCCAGCAGCCAAGACTGGGGGCGCGGGTTTGGCTACACCTTC.

The rearrangement joins TRBV5-1 to TRBJ2-5; weak D call: TRBD1 (5 bases). Between the trimmed V and J ends, which lost 7 bases and 5 bases, there was a span of 15 bases. This CDR3 region has 13 residues. Germline CDR1 reads SGHRS; CDR2 reads YFSETQ. Here the CDR3 reads CASATQGSETQYF. The DNA for the CDR3 is TGCGCCAGCGCGACTCAGGGTTCTGAGACCCAGTACTTC.

V usage is TRBV5-1 and J usage is TRBJ2-5; perhaps TRBD1 as D (6 bases). CDR1 and CDR2 (germline): SGHRS, YFSETQ. The V end was cut by 5 bases, the J end by 0 bases, with 8 bases between. The CDR3 runs to 13 residues. The CDR3 DNA is TGCGCCAGCAGAGGGGACAACCAAGAGACCCAGTACTTC. Its translation: CASRGDNQETQYF. Supplemented by reference TRBV5-1 and TRBJ2-5, the full variable domain reads KAGVTQTPRYLIKTRGQQVTLSCSPISGHRSVSWYQQTPGQGLQFLFEYFSETQRNKGNFPGRFSGRQFSNSRSEMNVSTLELGDSALYLCASRGDNQETQYFGPGTRLLVL.

In its sample, this clonotype was seen a few times. The chain combines TRBV4-2 with TRBJ2-2, with D possibly matching TRBD2 (7 bases). This CDR3 has 16 amino acids. Deletions cut 1 base from V and 7 bases from J, with 16 bases between. Germline V CDR1 and CDR2: LGHNA, YNFKEQ. Here the CDR3 reads CASSQVPGEGIGELFF. The CDR3 DNA reads as TGTGCCAGCAGCCAAGTACCAGGGGAGGGAATCGGGGAGCTGTTTTTT.

The chain has TRBV5-1 and TRBJ2-5; TRBD2 matches 12 bases. V shed 4 bases and J 12 bases; nucleotides not matched to a gene: 16. The CDR3 is made up of 16 amino acids. The germline V gene has CDR1 SGHRS and CDR2 YFSETQ. The CDR3 nucleotides are TGCGCCAGCAGCCCCGACGGACTAGCGGGGAGGGAGGGGGAGTACTTC. The encoded protein is CASSPDGLAGREGEYF.

The table lists this clonotype with a count of one. The chain has TRBV11-2 and TRBJ2-5; D call uncertain. Looked up from germline, CDR1 is SGHAT and CDR2 is FQNNGV. There are 13 residues in the CDR3. Deletions cut 3 bases from V and 6 bases from J, with 11 bases between. Here the CDR3 DNA reads TGTGCCAGCAGCTTCGGCGTTGTGCAGACCCAGTACTTC. Residues: CASSFGVVQTQYF.

This clonotype was detected many times. CDR3 DNA sequence: TGTGCCAGCAGCCCGCCAGGACAGGGGGGTGAAAAACTGTTTTTT. Translated: CASSPPGQGGEKLFF. The genes are TRBV5-5 and TRBJ1-4; 10 positions agree with TRBD1. V lost 4 bases, J lost 7 bases, and 7 bases stayed unmatched. The CDR3 is 15 residues long. Germline V CDR1 and CDR2: SGHKS, YYEKEE (reference sequence).

This clonotype was counted between two and nine times. The genes are TRBV7-9 and TRBJ2-5; D is possibly TRBD2 (5 bases). The CDR3 runs to 15 residues. V shed 3 bases and J shed 7 bases, with 18 bases lying between them. Per the germline V gene, CDR1 is SEHNR and CDR2 is FQNEAQ (reference sequence). Here the CDR3 reads CASSLQREPGGTQYF. CDR3 DNA sequence: TGTGCCAGCAGCTTGCAAAGGGAACCTGGAGGGACCCAGTACTTC.

This clonotype showed up just a few times. The chain recombines TRBV28 with TRBJ1-3; 8 positions agree with TRBD1. The CDR3 is 16 residues long. Looked up from germline, CDR1 is MDHEN and CDR2 is SYDVKM. Germline trimming cut 4 bases from V and 1 base from J; bases unmatched to any gene: 6. The CDR3 region is CASSSRQGASGNTIYF. DNA for the CDR3: TGTGCCAGCAGTTCCCGTCAGGGGGCATCTGGAAACACCATATATTTT. Full variable domain (outside the CDR3, taken from reference TRBV28 and TRBJ1-3): DVKVTQSSRYLVKRTGEKVFLECVQDMDHENMFWYRQDPGLGLRLIYFSYDVKMKEKGDIPEGYSVSREKKERFSLILESASTNQTSMYLCASSSRQGASGNTIYFGEGSWLTVV.

This clonotype was recorded a few times. The rearrangement uses TRBV21-1 and TRBJ2-7; the D call of TRBD1 is as the table states it, not checked on the DNA. TRBV21-1 is given as a pseudogene. The CDR3 is made up of 15 amino acids. The CDR3 region has the DNA TGTGCCAGCAGCACAGCAAACTGGGGACACCACGAGCAGTACGTC. It codes for CASSTANWGHHEQYV.

There are many counts of this clonotype. The chain links TRBV12-3 or TRBV12-4 to TRBJ1-4; 7 bases match TRBD1. The CDR3 runs 14 residues. Unmatched junction bases numbered 8, after V lost 6 bases and J lost 7 bases. CDR3 amino acids: CASSPRQGTEKLFF. CDR3 sequence (DNA): TGTGCCAGCAGCCCGCGACAGGGTACTGAAAAACTGTTTTTT.

This clonotype was picked up many times. The V gene is TRBV5-1, the J gene TRBJ2-7, with D perhaps matching TRBD1 (5 bases). The CDR3 has 14 amino acids. Germline CDR1 SGHRS, CDR2 YFSETQ. Deletions cut 4 bases from V and 0 bases from J, with 11 bases between. CDR3 in amino acids: CASSLTGNSYEQYF. The CDR3, as DNA: TGCGCCAGCAGCCTAACAGGTAACTCCTACGAGCAGTACTTC.

This clonotype was seen a few times. This rearrangement joins TRBV12-3 or TRBV12-4 to TRBJ2-6; the D gene is possibly TRBD1 (6 bases). The CDR3 consists of 16 residues. The V gene lost 5 bases and the J gene lost 0 bases, with 11 bases spanning the gap. The CDR3 DNA sequence: TGTGCCAGCAGTCGAGGGGGAGTCTCTGGGGCCAACGTCCTGACTTTC. This gives the protein CASSRGGVSGANVLTF.

This chain joins TRBV7-2 and TRBJ2-1; D is perhaps TRBD1 (6 bases). The CDR3 contains 13 residues. The V end lost 5 bases, the J end lost 7 bases, and 12 bases lay between the germline ends. Germline V gives CDR1 SGHTA, CDR2 FQGNSA. The CDR3 here is CASSPAQGNEQFF. The CDR3, as DNA: TGTGCCAGCAGCCCAGCACAGGGTAATGAGCAGTTCTTC.

This clonotype was picked up a small number of times. The J gene is TRBJ1-4, the V gene TRBV20-1, with 7 bases fitting TRBD1. V gave up 6 bases and J gave up 3 bases; unmatched junction bases: 7. The CDR3 spans 14 residues. Germline-derived CDR1 and CDR2 are DFQATT and SNEGSKA (reference sequence). The CDR3 region is CSATDRAANEKLFF. In DNA form, the CDR3 reads TGCAGTGCCACCGACAGGGCGGCTAATGAAAAACTGTTTTTT.

This clonotype has only a few counts. CDR3 loop: CASGKEAGKTSPLHF. In DNA form, the CDR3 reads TGTGCCAGCGGGAAAGAGGCAGGGAAAACTTCACCCCTCCACTTT. This chain joins TRBV28 and TRBJ1-6, with D possibly TRBD1 on 5 matching bases. This CDR3 has 15 residues. Trimming shortened V by 8 bases and J by 9 bases, and 20 bases separated the two germline ends. Germline CDR1 and CDR2: MDHEN and SYDVKM.

The table lists this clonotype with many counts. The rearrangement links TRBV12-3 or TRBV12-4 to TRBJ1-1; tentatively, D is TRBD1 (5 bases). The CDR3 runs to 17 residues. Trimming left V 9 bases short and J 4 bases short, with 27 bases between. In DNA, the CDR3 is TGTGCCAGTGCTTCCGGGACGTGGTTTCAACAAAGCACTGAAGCTTTCTTT. Protein: CASASGTWFQQSTEAFF.

This chain joins TRBV6-2 or TRBV6-3 and TRBJ2-5; tentatively, D is TRBD1 or TRBD2 (5 bases each). Trimming shortened V by 5 bases and J by 3 bases, and 22 bases separated the two germline ends. This CDR3 comprises 17 residues. Germline V gene lookup returns CDR1 MNHEY and CDR2 SVGEGT. The chain's CDR3 is CASSAALLWGTEETQYF. CDR3 DNA: TGTGCCAGCAGTGCCGCGCTTTTGTGGGGGACCGAAGAGACCCAGTACTTC.